These 15 T cell receptor beta chains were all obtained from the same sample, sequenced in a study of T cell responses to AZD1222 COVID-19 vaccine. Sequenced by immunoSEQ multiplex PCR; TCRdb stores in-frame clones only, minus some. Counted here are tens of thousands of clones, roughly 84% occurring once; the ten biggest clones make up roughly a quarter. The sample here was peripheral blood, taken on day 0 of AZD1222 vaccination. The receptors here all came from an adult in good health.

The gene calls are TRBV2 and TRBJ1-5, with D perhaps TRBD1 (6 bases). The CDR3 runs 17 residues. The germline V gene encodes CDR1 SNHLY and CDR2 FYNNEI. V was shortened by 4 bases and J by 2 bases, with 18 bases between the two germline ends. The CDR3 spells CASSVGSGARRNQPQHF. As DNA, the CDR3 is TGTGCCAGCAGTGTGGGGTCGGGGGCTCGGCGCAATCAGCCCCAGCATTTT.

The genes are TRBV11-2 and TRBJ2-7; 7 bases align to TRBD1. With V trimmed by 3 bases and J by 4 bases, 3 bases remained unmatched. Germline CDR1 SGHAT, CDR2 FQNNGV. The CDR3 runs to 13 residues. The CDR3 nucleotides are TGTGCCAGCAGCTTCCAGGGACAGTACGAGCAGTACTTC. Residues: CASSFQGQYEQYF.

This clone has just one count. The rearrangement uses TRBV5-4 and TRBJ2-2, with 10 bases matching TRBD1. The ends lost 5 bases at V and 0 bases at J; junction bases unmatched: 4. Germline values: CDR1 SGHNT, CDR2 YYREEE (reference sequence). The CDR3 contains 16 residues. The CDR3: CASSTGQGANTGELFF. In nucleotides, the CDR3 is TGTGCCAGCAGTACAGGACAGGGGGCGAACACCGGGGAGCTGTTTTTT.

J is TRBJ2-4 and V is TRBV11-3, with 15 bases lining up with TRBD2. The germline V gene has CDR1 SGHNT and CDR2 YENEEA. The CDR3 runs to 20 residues. V trimming: 5 bases; J trimming: 3 bases; junction bases outside the gene matches: 14. DNA for the CDR3: TGTGCCAGCAGCGGAACGGGACTAGCGGGAGGAGGAAAGGTCAAAAACATTCAGTACTTC. Translating gives CASSGTGLAGGGKVKNIQYF.

This clone showed up just a few times. V usage is TRBV15 and J usage is TRBJ1-4; unclear D gene. The V end was cut by 1 base, the J end by 4 bases, with 7 bases between. Germline assignment: CDR1 LNHNV and CDR2 YYDKDF (reference sequence). The CDR3 has 14 amino acids. The chain's CDR3 is CATSRGGINEKLFF. The CDR3 DNA sequence: TGTGCCACCAGCAGAGGGGGAATTAATGAAAAACTGTTTTTT.

The chain is built from TRBV5-7 and TRBJ1-1, with TRBD1 as a possible D gene (6 bases). TRBV5-7 is recorded as an ORF, its role being uncertain. The CDR3 extends over 13 amino acids. Trimming stripped 9 bases from V and 4 bases from J, with 16 bases between. The CDR3 coding sequence is TGTGCCAACCACCAGGGGTCTTGCACTGAAGCTTTCTTT. Protein sequence: CANHQGSCTEAFF.

The gene calls are TRBV19 and TRBJ2-1; D ambiguous. Germline CDR1 and CDR2: LNHDA and SQIVND (reference sequence). The CDR3 has 15 amino acids. Deletions cut 6 bases from V and 1 base from J, with 13 bases between. CDR3 sequence reads: CASRKTLVSYNEQFF. The CDR3 region has the DNA TGTGCCAGTAGAAAGACTCTAGTTTCCTACAATGAGCAGTTCTTC.

The chain links TRBV9 to TRBJ2-3, with D hard to call. Trimming removed 6 bases at V and 2 bases at J, with 4 bases between. Germline CDR1 SGDLS, CDR2 YYNGEE. The CDR3 covers 11 residues. In DNA, the CDR3 is TGTGCCAGCACCTCCACAGATACGCAGTATTTT. As protein: CASTSTDTQYF.

V gene TRBV2 combines with J gene TRBJ1-1; TRBD1 is a possible D gene (6 bases). The V end lost 6 bases, the J end lost 1 base, and 12 bases lay between the germline ends. Germline V gene lookup returns CDR1 SNHLY and CDR2 FYNNEI. CDR3 length: 14 residues. Here the CDR3 reads CASRPQGGNTEAFF. CDR3 in DNA: TGTGCCAGCAGACCACAGGGCGGGAACACTGAAGCTTTCTTT.

This clone has only one observation. CDR3 sequence reads: CASSVDSGRSPLHF. As DNA, the CDR3 is TGTGCCAGCAGCGTAGATTCGGGCCGTTCACCCCTCCACTTT. The chain uses TRBV9 and TRBJ1-6; D gene unclear. The CDR3 runs 14 residues. Germline assignment: CDR1 SGDLS and CDR2 YYNGEE. Trimming shortened V by 0 bases and J by 9 bases, and 10 bases separated the two germline ends.

This chain joins TRBV11-2 and TRBJ1-2, with unresolved D. Trimming removed 5 bases at V and 1 base at J, with 11 bases between. The CDR3 totals 14 residues. Germline CDR1 SGHAT, CDR2 FQNNGV. CDR3: CASSSLRFNYGYTF. CDR3 bases: TGTGCCAGCAGCAGCCTCCGTTTTAACTATGGCTACACCTTC.

V and J are TRBV25-1 and TRBJ1-1; 10 bases agree with TRBD1. CDR3 length: 15 residues. Losses at the gene ends were 4 bases for V and 3 bases for J; bases not matched to a gene: 5. Germline V CDR1 and CDR2: MGHDK, SYGVNS. The CDR3 region is CASSGDRGLDTEAFF. CDR3 sequence (DNA): TGTGCCAGCAGTGGGGACAGGGGACTGGACACTGAAGCTTTCTTT.

CDR3 sequence (DNA): TGTGCCAGCCCAACGGGGAGGATACGATCACCCCTCCACTTT. Translated, it gives CASPTGRIRSPLHF. The chain is built from TRBV5-7 and TRBJ1-6; D is unclear. TRBV5-7 is an ORF, with its function uncertain. V lost 7 bases, J lost 10 bases, and 18 bases lay in between. The CDR3 spans 14 residues.

This sequence joins TRBV4-3 and TRBJ2-5, with D uncertain. The germline gives CDR1 LGHNA, CDR2 YSLEER. V lost 4 bases and J 0 bases, leaving 9 bases between the germline ends. The CDR3 has 14 residues. CDR3 DNA: TGCGCCAGCAGCCCGACCACCTACCAAGAGACCCAGTACTTC. Translation: CASSPTTYQETQYF.

V gene TRBV7-8 combines with J gene TRBJ1-1; D unclear. Trimming removed 5 bases from V and 5 bases from J, with 12 bases in between. Germline CDR1 reads SGHVS; CDR2 reads FQNEAQ. The CDR3 has 13 residues. The CDR3 bases are TGTGCCAGCAGCCAGTCGCGGGAAACTGAAGCTTTCTTT. It translates to CASSQSRETEAFF.